Listed here is a single T cell receptor (beta chain). Its antigen remains unidentified. The data are from a study of cytomegalovirus exposure and HLA in healthy donors. The germline V gene encodes CDR1 SGHVS and CDR2 FQNEAQ. The length of the CDR3 is 17 residues. V shed 5 bases, J shed 0 bases, and the junction held 10 bases outside the gene matches. Use of 60 Vbeta and 13 Jbeta primers characterized the PCR. In the authors' workflow: Later, roughly 77 million unique TCR beta chains were counted in an analysis, and approximately 9.9 million of them were shared. The table came from immunoSEQ multiplex PCR; TCRdb's copy has only in-frame clones and leaves some out. V, J and clone size are those of that table, while D and trimming were read from the DNA. The table records about 110,000 clones, over 60% of them present only once. Study conclusions and caveats: Analysis was performed later, and it showed HLA-associated TCR beta chains to be more clonally expanded than equally common others. On later analysis, the bulk of CMV-associated TCR beta chains appeared to be HLA-restricted.

This TCR was sampled from a woman aged 60 to 75 in good health and CMV-seropositive. The rearrangement uses TRBV7-8 and TRBJ2-3; TRBD2 agrees at 8 bases. The sequenced sample was PBMCs. The CDR3 region has the DNA TGTGCCAGCAGCCGAGGTCCCACTAGCGGTAGCACAGATACGCAGTATTTT. Protein sequence: CASSRGPTSGSTDTQYF.